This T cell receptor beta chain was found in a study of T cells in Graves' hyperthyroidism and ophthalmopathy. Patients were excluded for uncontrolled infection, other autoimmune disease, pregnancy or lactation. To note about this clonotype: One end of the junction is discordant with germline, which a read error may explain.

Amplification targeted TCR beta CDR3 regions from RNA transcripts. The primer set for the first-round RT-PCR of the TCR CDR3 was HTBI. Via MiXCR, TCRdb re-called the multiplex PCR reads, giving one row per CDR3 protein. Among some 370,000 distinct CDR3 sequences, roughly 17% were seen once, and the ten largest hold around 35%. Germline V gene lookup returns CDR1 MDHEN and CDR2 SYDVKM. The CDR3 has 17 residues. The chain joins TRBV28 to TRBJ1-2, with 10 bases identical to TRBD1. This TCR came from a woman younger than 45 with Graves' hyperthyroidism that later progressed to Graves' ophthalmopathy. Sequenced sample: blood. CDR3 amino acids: CANSLWTGGITNYGYTF. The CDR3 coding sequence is TGTGCCAACAGTCTGTGGACAGGGGGAATCACTAACTATGGCTACACCTTC.